This TCR beta chain originates from a study of blood T cell repertoires in COVID-19. Study-wide context: T cells, B-cell-depleted T cells, or PBMCs provided the cDNA or gDNA that served as material.

The repertoire was sequenced with immunoSEQ multiplex PCR; TCRdb's copy has only in-frame clones and lacks some. The data contain about 91,000 clones, about 91% of them singletons. The CDR3 runs to 13 residues. In germline, CDR1 is MNHEY, CDR2 SVGAGI. Unmatched junction bases numbered 10, after V lost 5 bases and J lost 11 bases. The sequence was collected from a woman aged 70-85 years with acute or convalescent COVID-19. Input material: peripheral blood. The V call is TRBV6-5, the J call TRBJ1-1; 8 positions agree with TRBD1. The CDR3 coding sequence is TGTGCCAGCAGTATGGACAGGGAGAGCGACGCTTTCTTT. Translation gives CASSMDRESDAFF.